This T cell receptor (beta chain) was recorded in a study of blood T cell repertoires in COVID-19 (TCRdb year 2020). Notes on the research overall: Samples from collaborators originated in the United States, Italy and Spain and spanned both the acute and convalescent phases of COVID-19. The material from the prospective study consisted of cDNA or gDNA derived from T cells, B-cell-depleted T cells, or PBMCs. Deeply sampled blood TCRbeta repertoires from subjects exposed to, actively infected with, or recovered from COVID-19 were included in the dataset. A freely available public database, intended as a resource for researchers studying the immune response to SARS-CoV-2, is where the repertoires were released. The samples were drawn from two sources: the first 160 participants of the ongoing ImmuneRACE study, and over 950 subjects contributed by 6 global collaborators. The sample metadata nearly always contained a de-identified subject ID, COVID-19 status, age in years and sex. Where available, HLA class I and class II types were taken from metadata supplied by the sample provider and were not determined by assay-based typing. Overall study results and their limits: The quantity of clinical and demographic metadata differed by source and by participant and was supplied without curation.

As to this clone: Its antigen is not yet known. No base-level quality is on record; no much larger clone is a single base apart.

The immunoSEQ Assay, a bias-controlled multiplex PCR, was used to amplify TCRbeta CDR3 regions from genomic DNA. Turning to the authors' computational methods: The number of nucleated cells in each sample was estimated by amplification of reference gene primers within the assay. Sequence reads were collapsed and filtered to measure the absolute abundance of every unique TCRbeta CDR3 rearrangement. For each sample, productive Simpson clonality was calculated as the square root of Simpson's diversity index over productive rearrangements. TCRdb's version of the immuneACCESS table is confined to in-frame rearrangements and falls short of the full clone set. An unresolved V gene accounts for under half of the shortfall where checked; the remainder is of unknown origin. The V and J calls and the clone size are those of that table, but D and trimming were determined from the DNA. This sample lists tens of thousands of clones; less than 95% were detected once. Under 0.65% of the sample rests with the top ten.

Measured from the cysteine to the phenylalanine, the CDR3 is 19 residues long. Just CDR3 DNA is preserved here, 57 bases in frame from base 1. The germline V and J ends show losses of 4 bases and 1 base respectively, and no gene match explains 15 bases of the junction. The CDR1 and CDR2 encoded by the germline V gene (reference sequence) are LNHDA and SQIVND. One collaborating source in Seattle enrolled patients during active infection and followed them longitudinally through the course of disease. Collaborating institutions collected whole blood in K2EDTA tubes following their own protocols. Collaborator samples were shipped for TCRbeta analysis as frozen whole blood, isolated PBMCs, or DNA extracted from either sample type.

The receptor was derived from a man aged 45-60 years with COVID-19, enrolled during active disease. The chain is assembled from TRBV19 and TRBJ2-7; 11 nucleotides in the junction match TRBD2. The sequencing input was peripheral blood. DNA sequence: TGTGCCAGTAGTAGCCGACTAGCGGGATCCCAGCAGTCTTCCTACGAGCAGTACTTC. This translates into CASSSRLAGSQQSSYEQYF.